Below are 3 T cell receptor beta chains sequenced from a single sample in a study of OX40 agonist ivuxolimab in advanced cancers. The repertoire was sequenced with immunoSEQ multiplex PCR; TCRdb's copy has only in-frame clones and lacks some. The data contain 68,000 or so clones, 80% to 85% of them singletons. The starting material was CD4+ or CD8+ T cells sorted from blood, obtained in a trial of the OX40 agonist ivuxolimab. Receptors originate from an adult with an advanced solid tumor such as melanoma, head and neck, liver or kidney cancer.

J is TRBJ2-1 and V is TRBV10-3, with 13 bases lining up with TRBD2. The germline V gene has CDR1 ENHRY and CDR2 SYGVKD. This CDR3 has 16 residues. V trimming: 4 bases; J trimming: 5 bases; junction bases outside the gene matches: 5. The CDR3: CAISGTSGGDNNEQFF. CDR3 bases: TGTGCCATCAGTGGGACTAGCGGGGGCGATAACAATGAGCAGTTCTTC.

V gene TRBV7-9 combines with J gene TRBJ2-5, with TRBD2 as a possible D gene (6 bases). The V end lost 7 bases, the J end lost 2 bases, and 20 bases lay between the germline ends. CDR3 length: 16 residues. Germline V gene sequence: CDR1 SEHNR, CDR2 FQNEAQ (reference sequence). As DNA, the CDR3 is TGTGCCAGCACTTGGGGAGGTGACATTTCACAAGAGACCCAGTACTTC. Translated, it gives CASTWGGDISQETQYF.

For this clone: The same CDR3 arises from other DNA sequences in this sample as well. The chain recombines TRBV7-2 with TRBJ2-1, with TRBD1 as a possible D gene (6 bases). Germline CDR1 SGHTA, CDR2 FQGNSA. The CDR3 runs to 15 residues. V gave up 5 bases and J gave up 0 bases, with 11 bases separating them. CDR3 region: CASSTDSSSYNEQFF. The CDR3 DNA reads TGTGCCAGCAGCACGGACAGTAGCTCCTACAATGAGCAGTTCTTC.